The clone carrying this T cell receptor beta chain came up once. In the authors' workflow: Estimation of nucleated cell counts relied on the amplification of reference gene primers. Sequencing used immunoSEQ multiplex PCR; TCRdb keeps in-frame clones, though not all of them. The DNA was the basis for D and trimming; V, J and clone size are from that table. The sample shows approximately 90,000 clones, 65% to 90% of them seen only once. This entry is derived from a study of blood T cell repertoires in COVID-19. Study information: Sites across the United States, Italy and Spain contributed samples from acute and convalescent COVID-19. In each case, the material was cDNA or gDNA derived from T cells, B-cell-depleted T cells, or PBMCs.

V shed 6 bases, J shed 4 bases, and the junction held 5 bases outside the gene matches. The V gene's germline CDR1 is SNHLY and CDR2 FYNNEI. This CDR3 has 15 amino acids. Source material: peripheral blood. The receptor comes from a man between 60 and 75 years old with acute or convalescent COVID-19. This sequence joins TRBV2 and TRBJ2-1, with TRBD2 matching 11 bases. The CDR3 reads CASRKLAGVYNEQFF. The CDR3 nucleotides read TGTGCCAGCAGGAAACTAGCGGGGGTGTACAATGAGCAGTTCTTC.